One and the same sample provided the 19 T cell receptor beta chains below, sequenced in a study of beta chain features in type 1 diabetes. These TCRs are of unknown antigen specificity. General study points: Among patients with Type 1 diabetes, TCRB CDR3s were moderately but significantly shorter in every one of the four CD4+ subsets.

Of the isolated RNA, all was reverse transcribed, and so the sequenced material was expressed TCRB transcripts. The table came from immunoSEQ multiplex PCR; TCRdb's copy has only in-frame clones and leaves some out. In the table there are 250,000 to 350,000 clones, more than 13% of which are singletons. Sequencing was performed on naive CD4+ T cells from blood. The source of these receptors is a man between 25 and 39 years old with type 1 diabetes.

The chain has TRBV10-3 and TRBJ2-4, with D maybe TRBD2 (7 bases). The CDR3 spans 13 residues. Trimming removed 6 bases at V and 5 bases at J, with 11 bases between. The V gene's germline CDR1 is ENHRY and CDR2 SYGVKD. This chain's CDR3 is CAIRAGAENIQYF. The DNA for the CDR3 is TGTGCCATCAGGGCGGGGGCAGAAAACATTCAGTACTTC.

This clone was detected a few times. The chain joins TRBV11-2 to TRBJ2-3, with D uncertain. The CDR3 has 11 amino acids. Germline lookup yields CDR1 SGHAT and CDR2 FQNNGV. Trimming cost V 10 bases and J 6 bases, with 11 bases left between them. As DNA, the CDR3 is TGTGCCAATGCGAACGCGGATACGCAGTATTTT. This codes for CANANADTQYF.

This clone has a handful of counts. The chain couples TRBV29-1 to TRBJ1-2; TRBD1 matches at 11 bases. The CDR3 is 14 residues long. The V gene's germline CDR1 is SQVTM and CDR2 ANQGSEA. Trimming at V came to 7 bases and at J to 8 bases, leaving 12 bases not matched to a gene. CDR3 sequence reads: CSASGQGASKGYTF. The DNA for the CDR3 is TGCAGCGCTTCAGGACAGGGGGCATCAAAGGGCTACACCTTC. Based on the CDR3 plus reference TRBV29-1 and TRBJ1-2, the full variable domain is SAVISQKPSRDICQRGTSLTIQCQVDSQVTMMFWYRQQPGQSLTLIATANQGSEATYESGFVIDKFPISRPNLTFSTLTVSNMSPEDSSIYLCSASGQGASKGYTFGSGTRLTVV.

This clone was recorded a few times. This sequence joins TRBV14 and TRBJ2-2; TRBD2 aligns across 11 bases. The junction had 2 bases not matched to a gene; V was cut back by 4 bases and J by 4 bases. CDR3 size: 15 residues. Germline V gene data show CDR1 as SGHDN and CDR2 as FVKESK. CDR3 in amino acids: CASSRGLAGTGELFF. CDR3 bases: TGTGCCAGCAGCCGAGGACTAGCGGGCACCGGGGAGCTGTTTTTT.

This clone was recorded a few times. CDR3 region: CASTYRDRGAYEQYF. Written as DNA, the CDR3 is TGTGCGAGCACCTACCGGGACAGGGGAGCCTACGAGCAGTACTTC. The chain combines TRBV30 with TRBJ2-7; 10 bases are shared with TRBD1. Germline V gene data show CDR1 as GTSNPN and CDR2 as SVGIG (reference sequence). This CDR3 region has 15 residues. Full variable domain (rest looked up from reference TRBV30 and TRBJ2-7): SQTIHQWPATLVQPVGSPLSLECTVEGTSNPNLYWYRQAAGRGLQLLFYSVGIGQISSEVPQNLSASRPQDRQFILSSKKLLLSDSGFYLCASTYRDRGAYEQYFGPGTRLTVT.

The chain employs TRBV15 and TRBJ1-3, with D unclear. Germline CDR1 and CDR2: LNHNV and YYDKDF (reference sequence). The V gene lost 0 bases and the J gene lost 7 bases, with 4 bases spanning the gap. The CDR3 sequence is 12 residues long. The CDR3 nucleotides read TGTGCCACCAGCAGAGATCAGAACACCATATATTTT. Translated: CATSRDQNTIYF. Complete variable domain (other parts from reference TRBV15 and TRBJ1-3): DAMVIQNPRYQVTQFGKPVTLSCSQTLNHNVMYWYQQKSSQAPKLLFHYYDKDFNNEADTPDNFQSRRPNTSFCFLDIRSPGLGDTAMYLCATSRDQNTIYFGEGSWLTVV.

This clone was seen only a few times. This chain joins TRBV5-1 and TRBJ1-1, with D unclear. The CDR3 runs 15 residues. Looked up from germline, CDR1 is SGHRS and CDR2 is YFSETQ. Trimming cost V 0 bases and J 0 bases, with 9 bases left between them. The CDR3 loop is CASSLAGGLNTEAFF. Written as DNA, the CDR3 is TGCGCCAGCAGCTTGGCAGGAGGTCTGAACACTGAAGCTTTCTTT.

This clone was seen only a few times. The chain combines TRBV7-2 with TRBJ1-5; possibly TRBD1 for D (6 bases). Germline lookup yields CDR1 SGHTA and CDR2 FQGNSA. This CDR3 is 13 amino acids long. Deletions cut 1 base from V and 6 bases from J, with 7 bases between. The CDR3, as DNA: TGTGCCAGCAGCTTAGACAGGGTTCAGCCCCAGCATTTT. Amino acids: CASSLDRVQPQHF.

The rearrangement joins TRBV10-3 to TRBJ2-3, with 7 bases fitting TRBD2. This CDR3 spans 16 amino acids. The junction had 7 bases not matched to a gene; V was cut back by 0 bases and J by 4 bases. Germline-derived CDR1 and CDR2 are ENHRY and SYGVKD. CDR3 sequence (DNA): TGTGCCATCAGTGAGTCTGCGGGAGATAAGCCAGATACGCAGTATTTT. Amino acid sequence: CAISESAGDKPDTQYF.

This clone has more than one count but fewer than ten. This chain connects TRBV29-1 to TRBJ2-5, with D tentatively TRBD1 (6 bases). Trimming took off 3 bases at V and 4 bases at J, with 15 bases between the two ends. The CDR3 covers 14 residues. CDR1 is SQVTM, CDR2 ANQGSEA, per germline. The CDR3 DNA follows: TGCAGCGTTGATTTTCAGGGGCGCCGAGAGACCCAGTACTTC. Its protein product is CSVDFQGRRETQYF.

This clone was seen more than once but under ten times. This sequence joins TRBV4-2 and TRBJ1-1; no clear D gene. Germline assignment: CDR1 LGHNA and CDR2 YNFKEQ. The CDR3 extends over 18 amino acids. The V and J ends lost 0 bases and 0 bases respectively, with 17 bases between them. The CDR3 region has the DNA TGTGCCAGCAGCCAAGATGTGGTGTTAGGAGGGCTGAACACTGAAGCTTTCTTT. Translating gives CASSQDVVLGGLNTEAFF.

V gene TRBV7-2 combines with J gene TRBJ1-2, with D possibly TRBD1 on 6 matching bases. CDR1 is SGHTA, CDR2 FQGNSA, per germline. This CDR3 is 15 amino acids long. V lost 1 base and J 4 bases, leaving 13 bases between the germline ends. The DNA of the CDR3 is TGTGCCAGCAGCTTAGATTTAGGGGGTTCCTATGGCTACACCTTC. Amino acid sequence: CASSLDLGGSYGYTF.

The chain joins TRBV6-6 to TRBJ2-7; D unclear. Trimming took 4 bases from V and 3 from J, leaving 10 bases between them. This CDR3 is built from 13 residues. CDR1 and CDR2 (germline): MNHNY, SVGAGI (reference sequence). The CDR3 coding sequence is TGTGCCAGCAGTTCAGCGTCCTACTACGAGCAGTACTTC. Amino acids: CASSSASYYEQYF.

In this sample, this clone turned up a few times. This chain links TRBV28 with TRBJ2-1; D possibly corresponds to TRBD1 (6 bases). V was cut by 6 bases and J by 0 bases, with 18 bases left in between. Germline V gene lookup returns CDR1 MDHEN and CDR2 SYDVKM. This CDR3 is 17 amino acids long. The CDR3 bases are TGTGCCAGCAGACCCCCCCGCCAGGGGCTCTCCTACAATGAGCAGTTCTTC. It codes for CASRPPRQGLSYNEQFF.

There are a few counts of this clone. The CDR3 protein is CASSGADQETQYF. CDR3 coding DNA: TGTGCCAGTAGTGGGGCAGACCAAGAGACCCAGTACTTC. The chain recombines TRBV19 with TRBJ2-5; possibly TRBD1 for D (5 bases). V was pared by 5 bases and J by 0 bases, with 7 bases between. Germline V CDR1 and CDR2: LNHDA, SQIVND (reference sequence). CDR3 length: 13 residues.

The chain is built from TRBV4-2 and TRBJ2-7; no reliable D call. Deletions cut 2 bases from V and 3 bases from J, with 8 bases between. Germline-derived CDR1 and CDR2 are LGHNA and YNFKEQ. CDR3 length equals 13 residues. The CDR3: CASSQSTIYEQYF. The CDR3 DNA sequence: TGTGCCAGCAGCCAATCCACTATCTACGAGCAGTACTTC.

This clone showed up just a few times. The rearrangement uses TRBV4-3 and TRBJ2-7; the D gene is possibly TRBD1 (6 bases). There are 15 residues in the CDR3. Trimming stripped 1 base from V and 6 bases from J, with 16 bases between. CDR1 is LGHNA and CDR2 is YSLEER in the germline V gene. CDR3 nucleotides: TGCGCCAGCAGCCAAGTCGATAGGGAGACAGGCGAGCAGTACTTC. Translating it yields CASSQVDRETGEQYF.

This clone was observed a handful of times. The chain recombines TRBV6-4 with TRBJ2-1; 8 bases agree with TRBD1. Germline V CDR1 and CDR2: MRHNA, SNTAGT. After removal of 6 bases from V and 5 bases from J, the junction contained 6 bases not matched to a gene. The CDR3 is 14 residues long. CDR3 DNA sequence: TGTGCCAGCAGAAGGCAGGGGGCTAACAATGAGCAGTTCTTC. Its translation is CASRRQGANNEQFF.

The sample holds a few counts of this clone. The chain uses TRBV7-9 and TRBJ1-3; D perhaps matches TRBD1 (5 bases). This CDR3 region has 14 residues. Trimming took 5 bases from V and 0 from J, leaving 8 bases between them. Looked up from germline, CDR1 is SEHNR and CDR2 is FQNEAQ (reference sequence). The CDR3 spells CASSPGGSGNTIYF. The DNA of the CDR3 is TGTGCCAGCAGCCCGGGGGGCTCTGGAAACACCATATATTTT.